Listed below are T cell receptor beta chains from one sample, sequenced in a study of cytomegalovirus exposure and HLA in healthy donors. The method was immunoSEQ multiplex PCR; TCRdb's version includes in-frame clones alone and lacks a portion of them. Of 200,000 to 250,000 clones listed, about 83% are singletons. Sequencing used PBMCs. The receptor source for this set is a human donor in good health. CDR3s include the opening cysteine and the closing phenylalanine or tryptophan. The D gene is left open where the match is weak. A row's size may be missing; if present it is once, few, many or a size class.

clone_size	d_call	v_call	j_call	cdr3_aa	cdr3_nt
.	TRBD2	TRBV9	TRBJ2-1	CASSPDWTSGEDEQFF	TGTGCCAGCAGCCCAGACTGGACTAGCGGAGAGGATGAGCAGTTCTTC
.	.	TRBV29-1	TRBJ2-7	CSVRTSTYEQYF	TGCAGCGTTCGGACAAGCACCTACGAGCAGTACTTC
.	.	TRBV6-6	TRBJ2-3	CASRETGIVKDTQYF	TGTGCCAGCAGGGAAACAGGGATCGTGAAAGATACGCAGTATTTT
.	TRBD1	TRBV19	TRBJ2-6	CASSAGTGRGSSGANVLTF	TGTGCCAGTAGTGCCGGGACAGGGAGGGGAAGTTCTGGGGCCAACGTCCTGACTTTC
.	.	TRBV5-1	TRBJ2-1	CASSPRGGSGNYNEQFF	TGCGCCAGCAGCCCGAGGGGGGGGAGCGGGAACTACAATGAGCAGTTCTTC
.	TRBD1	TRBV7-3	TRBJ1-2	CASSSRQGNGYTF	TGTGCCAGCAGCAGTAGACAGGGAAATGGCTACACCTTC
.	TRBD1	TRBV11-2	TRBJ2-6	CASTSRDRGANVLTF	TGTGCCAGCACGAGCCGGGACAGGGGGGCCAACGTCCTGACTTTC
.	TRBD2	TRBV2	TRBJ2-3	CASLGREDTDTQYF	TGTGCCAGCCTGGGTCGGGAGGACACAGATACGCAGTATTTT
once	TRBD2	TRBV27	TRBJ2-2	CASSSSGLAGPAGELFF	TGTGCCAGCAGTTCCTCGGGACTAGCGGGTCCAGCCGGGGAGCTGTTTTTT
.	TRBD1	TRBV6-5	TRBJ2-7	CASSFIGQGAGEQYF	TGTGCCAGCAGCTTCATTGGACAGGGGGCCGGGGAGCAGTACTTC
.	TRBD1	TRBV6-6	TRBJ2-5	CASSPGTGWETQYF	TGTGCCAGCAGTCCCGGGACAGGGTGGGAGACCCAGTACTTC
once	.	TRBV19	TRBJ1-1	CASSFLTGEAAFF	TGTGCCAGTAGTTTCCTGACCGGGGAAGCGGCTTTCTTT
once	TRBD1	TRBV5-3	TRBJ1-5	CARSRARDRVTRGDQPQHF	TGTGCCAGAAGCAGAGCCCGGGACAGGGTCACGAGGGGCGATCAGCCCCAGCATTTT
.	.	TRBV19	TRBJ1-5	CASSLQRFINQPQHF	TGTGCCAGTAGTCTGCAGAGGTTTATCAATCAGCCCCAGCATTTT
.	TRBD2	TRBV7-2	TRBJ2-1	CASSPPLGLAGPYNEQFF	TGTGCCAGCAGCCCGCCGTTGGGACTAGCGGGGCCATACAATGAGCAGTTCTTC
.	TRBD2	TRBV5-5	TRBJ2-1	CASSFRFGGSSFNEQFF	TGTGCCAGCAGCTTTCGGTTCGGCGGGAGTAGTTTTAATGAGCAGTTCTTC
.	TRBD1	TRBV27	TRBJ2-7	CASGDRDRGFEQYF	TGTGCCAGCGGGGACCGGGACAGGGGGTTCGAGCAGTACTTC
.	.	TRBV6-1	TRBJ2-7	CASRIGQGRFGEQYF	TGTGCCAGCAGGATTGGGCAGGGAAGGTTTGGCGAGCAGTACTTC
.	TRBD2	TRBV7-9	TRBJ2-5	CASSLAPSGSFETQYF	TGTGCCAGCAGCTTAGCCCCTAGCGGGAGTTTTGAGACCCAGTACTTC
.	.	TRBV6-1	TRBJ1-5	CASSDPRETKNQPQHF	TGTGCCAGCAGTGACCCCCGGGAAACGAAAAATCAGCCCCAGCATTTT
.	.	TRBV7-9	TRBJ1-2	CASSREAYGYTF	TGTGCCAGCAGCCGGGAGGCCTATGGCTACACCTTC
.	TRBD1	TRBV11-3	TRBJ2-7	CASSPGQGDEQYF	TGTGCCAGCAGCCCGGGACAGGGGGACGAGCAGTACTTC
.	TRBD2	TRBV2	TRBJ2-3	CASSPGLAGSTDTQYF	TGTGCCAGCAGTCCTGGACTAGCGGGCAGCACAGATACGCAGTATTTT
.	TRBD1	TRBV28	TRBJ1-4	CASSLGTVPGKLFF	TGTGCCAGCAGTTTGGGGACAGTCCCGGGAAAACTGTTTTTT
.	TRBD2	TRBV4-2	TRBJ2-3	CASSPLTSATDTQYF	TGTGCCAGCAGCCCCCTTACTAGCGCGACAGATACGCAGTATTTT
.	.	TRBV18	TRBJ2-3	CASSPFSGASTDTQYF	TGTGCCAGCTCACCCTTTAGTGGGGCTAGCACAGATACGCAGTATTTT
few	.	TRBV28	TRBJ2-1	CASRRGGPGDYNEQFF	TGTGCCAGCAGAAGGGGGGGGCCCGGGGACTACAATGAGCAGTTCTTC
.	.	TRBV10-3	TRBJ2-1	CAIHREGTDEQFF	TGTGCCATACACCGTGAGGGTACGGATGAGCAGTTCTTC
.	TRBD2	TRBV15	TRBJ2-3	CATSGRGLAGKADTQYF	TGTGCCACCAGCGGGAGGGGACTAGCCGGTAAGGCAGATACGCAGTATTTT
.	.	TRBV6-1	TRBJ2-7	CASKAELVSYEQYF	TGTGCCAGCAAGGCGGAACTAGTTTCCTACGAGCAGTACTTC
.	TRBD1	TRBV7-9	TRBJ2-2	CASSPYRGWPGELFF	TGTGCCAGCAGCCCCTACAGGGGGTGGCCCGGGGAGCTGTTTTTT
.	TRBD1	TRBV19	TRBJ1-5	CASRSGQGQGRGRQPQHF	TGTGCCAGTAGGTCGGGACAGGGACAGGGAAGGGGTCGGCAGCCCCAGCATTTT
.	.	TRBV15	TRBJ2-5	CATSRAAGIGQETQYF	TGTGCCACCAGCAGAGCGGCAGGGATCGGCCAAGAGACCCAGTACTTC
.	TRBD2	TRBV9	TRBJ2-1	CASSVVGTRGEQFF	TGTGCCAGCAGCGTAGTTGGGACTAGGGGTGAGCAGTTCTTC
.	.	TRBV9	TRBJ2-2	CASSPRGGNTGELFF	TGTGCCAGCAGCCCCCGGGGAGGGAACACCGGGGAGCTGTTTTTT
.	.	TRBV5-1	TRBJ1-4	CASSLEGSGTNEKLFF	TGCGCCAGCAGCTTGGAGGGAAGCGGGACTAATGAAAAACTGTTTTTT
.	TRBD2	TRBV29-1	TRBJ2-7	CSAATSGHRGAYEQYF	TGCAGCGCCGCGACTAGCGGGCACCGGGGGGCCTACGAGCAGTACTTC
.	TRBD1	TRBV28	TRBJ1-1	CASTTGTGWNTEAFF	TGTGCCAGCACTACTGGGACAGGCTGGAACACTGAAGCTTTCTTT
.	.	TRBV11-2	TRBJ1-5	CASSPQSNQPQHF	TGTGCCAGCAGCCCGCAGTCAAATCAGCCCCAGCATTTT
once	.	TRBV14	TRBJ1-3	CASSLSIGNTIYF	TGTGCCAGCAGCCTTTCCATCGGAAACACCATATATTTT
few	TRBD2	TRBV18	TRBJ2-3	CASSPTSGWDTQYF	TGTGCCAGCTCACCGACTAGCGGGTGGGATACGCAGTATTTT
.	.	TRBV4-1	TRBJ2-7	CASSQVEREQYF	TGCGCCAGCAGCCAAGTGGAGCGCGAGCAGTACTTC
.	.	TRBV20-1	TRBJ2-1	CSAGSYNEQFF	TGCAGTGCCGGCTCCTACAATGAGCAGTTCTTC
.	.	TRBV6-1	TRBJ2-7	CASSEDTTYEQYF	TGTGCCAGCAGTGAAGATACTACCTACGAGCAGTACTTC
few	TRBD2	TRBV4-2	TRBJ2-1	CASSGRASNEQFF	TGTGCCAGTAGCGGGAGGGCCTCCAATGAGCAGTTCTTC